This T cell receptor beta chain originates from a study of beta chain features in type 1 diabetes. General study points: Moderate yet significant TCRB CDR3 shortening was seen in Type 1 diabetes patients in all four CD4+ subsets. A closer apparent resemblance between naive, central memory and Treg TCRB repertoires was seen in patients than in healthy donors. Cells that show high TCR expression could be over-represented by cDNA sequencing.

Only a few counts were recorded for this clone. What it recognizes is unknown. Germline loops: CDR1 SGHDT, CDR2 YYEEEE. The CDR3 sequence is 16 residues long. Trimming cost V 3 bases and J 5 bases; bases outside gene matches: 14. As every portion of the isolated RNA was reverse transcribed, the sequencing read expressed TCRB transcripts. Sequenced by immunoSEQ multiplex PCR; TCRdb stores in-frame clones only, minus some. Of tens of thousands of clones listed, about 32% were seen once; the top ten hold about 0.5%. Staining for CD45RO/CCR7/CD25/CD127/CD95/CD27 allowed sorting of CD4+ naive, central memory, regulatory and stem cell-like memory cells.

This clonotype was sampled from a woman aged 18-29 years in good health. The sample comprised stem cell memory CD4+ T cells from blood. This sequence joins TRBV5-6 and TRBJ2-7, with TRBD2 matching over 7 bases. The CDR3 nucleotides are TGTGCCAGCAGCTCCTCCGCGCGGGGGAGGGCGGACGAGCAGTACTTC. Translating it yields CASSSSARGRADEQYF.